This entry is about one T cell receptor (beta chain). Ten or more counts support this clonotype. Its antigen remains unidentified. Per-base qualities were not stored, and no clone one base away is much larger. Amplification of TCR beta CDR3 regions was carried out from RNA transcripts. A first-round RT-PCR of the TCR CDR3 used the HTBI primer set with the Qiagen OneStep RT-PCR kit. A second multiplex PCR round built the libraries, followed by size selection and purification. Libraries were sequenced paired-end with 100 bp reads on an Illumina HiSeq2000. On the study's bioinformatics: SOAPnuke was used to process the raw data, with reads discarded if the reads contained adapters or uncalled bases, had a mean Phred below 15, or lacked an exact constant-primer or identifier match. COPE v1.2.5 was used to merge the high-quality paired reads, and each unique nucleotide sequence was defined as a clonotype. MiTCR v1.1 was used to align clonotypes to the IMGT TRBV, TRBD and TRBJ reference segments. Analysis was restricted to V-J combinations with a frequency above 0.0001, which covered 99.2% of repertoires. The TCS score was defined as F50 (clonal expansion) divided by E x V (chaos), with BLOSUM62-based TCRdist calculated between CDR3 peptides within each V-J. Welch's t-statistics and random forest reduced some 510 V-J features to about 12, which were used in a naive Bayes classifier (R e1071). TCRdb reworked the public reads: Q25 trimming with fastp, MiXCR clone assembly, productive beta chains retained. Rows merge per CDR3 protein into single entries with the most common DNA and genes. These V and J calls rely on TCRdb rather than the paper's analysis. The sample table contains approximately 210,000 distinct CDR3 sequences; only one count was recorded for about 15% of them. The ten most abundant clones make up 50% of the sample.

This sample stems from a study of T cells in Graves' hyperthyroidism and ophthalmopathy (dated 2019 in TCRdb). Background for the entire study: Peripheral blood was collected at initial diagnosis, before any treatment. A discovery cohort of about 95 patients, roughly 45 with Graves' ophthalmopathy and 57 with stable Graves' hyperthyroidism, was used to find distinguishing TCR V-J signatures. Prospective prediction of ophthalmopathy was tested in an independent validation cohort consisting of 18 hyperthyroidism patients and over 15 patients who later progressed to ophthalmopathy. The 75 to 100 discovery patients were randomly divided into training and test sets at a 7:3 ratio. Thyroid tissue and blood T-cell repertoires from more than five Graves' hyperthyroidism patients were also compared in the study. After sampling, hyperthyroidism patients received methimazole starting at 30 mg daily, and ophthalmopathy patients received high-dose intravenous methylprednisolone. The paper reports TCR Vbeta CDR3 sequencing of 140 or so peripheral blood samples: approximately 43 ophthalmopathy, some 80 hyperthyroidism and 17 progressor patients.

The full study reports these points: Ophthalmopathy was separated from stable hyperthyroidism by a 13 V-J signature model, with just over 85% sensitivity and roughly 81% specificity obtained in cross-validation and 80%/75% obtained in testing. Most expanded thyroid clonotypes (frequency above 0.001) were also detected in blood, a finding suggesting that blood repertoires may reflect thyroid immune responses. During validation, the model predicted progression to ophthalmopathy a median of approximately 7 months ahead of onset, with almost 71% sensitivity and less than 85% specificity. Sample size was not statistically predetermined, and blinding of investigators to group allocation was not performed.

Stable Graves' hyperthyroidism was defined as no progression to ophthalmopathy during 18 months of follow-up. Hyperthyroidism patients were newly diagnosed, with disease duration under 2 months, and aged 18 to 65 years. Exclusion was applied to patients with uncontrolled infections, other autoimmune diseases, pregnancy or lactation. Diagnoses relied on clinical symptoms, serum thyroxine and TRAb, thyroid ultrasound and orbital computed tomography. PBMCs were isolated from about 10 ml of fresh peripheral blood by Ficoll-Paque density gradient centrifugation. Trizol reagent was used to extract total RNA, and RNA quality was then checked on an Agilent 2100 Bioanalyzer. The clonotype comes from a man aged 50 to 60 with Graves' hyperthyroidism. Sample: blood.

The CDR3 amino acid sequence is: CASSAGTGGSNQPQHF. At the DNA level, the sequence is TGTGCCAGCAGTGCGGGGACAGGGGGTAGCAATCAGCCCCAGCATTTT. The rearranged chain carries TRBV2 and TRBJ1-5; the central 11 bases match TRBD1. Taken from the germline V gene, the CDR1 and CDR2 loops are SNHLY and FYNNEI. After removal of 4 bases from V and 0 bases from J, the junction retains 2 bases not matched to a gene. Measured from the cysteine to the phenylalanine, the CDR3 is 16 residues long. Only CDR3 DNA is held: 48 bases, read in frame from base 1.